This T cell receptor (beta chain) was observed in a study of cytomegalovirus exposure and HLA in healthy donors. The V gene end was trimmed by 0 bases and the J gene end by 4 bases; junction bases not matched to a gene: 6. CDR3 size: 16 residues. From germline, CDR1 is LGHNA and CDR2 YNFKEQ. PCR employed 60 Vbeta and 13 Jbeta primers. TCRdb keeps only in-frame clones here, not all; method: immunoSEQ multiplex PCR. Of about 130,000 clones in the sample, around 74% were seen once. This TCR came from a young man in good health and CMV-seronegative. The source material was PBMCs. The chain recombines TRBV4-2 with TRBJ2-3, with 8 bases identical to TRBD2. CDR3 sequence (DNA): TGTGCCAGCAGCCAAGACCAAGCGGGAGCGGCAGATACGCAGTATTTT. As protein: CASSQDQAGAADTQYF.